These 5 T cell receptor beta chains were sequenced from one sample in a study of patients and donors after allogeneic stem cell transplantation. TCRdb reanalysed the RT-PCR reads using MiXCR and keeps one entry per CDR3 protein. The table has about 200,000 distinct CDR3 sequences, less than 45% seen once; the top ten hold 33%. Sequencing was done on a sample of blood, either unsorted or a sorted T cell fraction (not recorded which). The origin of the receptors is a human donor who was either an allogeneic HSCT recipient or a stem cell or donor lymphocyte infusion donor (not recorded which). It is not recorded whose cells these are; they may come from a transplant donor.

This clonotype turned up a few times. V is TRBV9 and J is TRBJ2-2, with D unclear. The CDR3 has 14 residues. The germline V gene encodes CDR1 SGDLS and CDR2 YYNGEE. The germline V and J ends were trimmed by 4 bases and 5 bases, with 12 bases remaining between them. The CDR3 DNA is TGTGCCAGCAGCTCCCATTCAAGGACCGGGGAGCTGTTTTTT. Translated: CASSSHSRTGELFF.

The V call is TRBV21-1, the J call TRBJ2-5; no DNA check was done on the table's D call, TRBD1. TRBV21-1 is noted as a pseudogene. CDR3 size: 16 residues. The CDR3 protein is CASSSHTRDSRETQYF. As DNA, the CDR3 is TGTGCCAGCAGCAGCCATACCCGGGACAGTAGGGAGACCCAGTACTTC.

The rearrangement joins TRBV2 to TRBJ1-6; 11 nucleotides match TRBD1. Germline CDR1 is SNHLY and CDR2 is FYNNEI. This CDR3 is built from 14 residues. V was pared by 5 bases and J by 10 bases, with 4 bases of the junction left unmatched. The CDR3 here is CASSPRTGGSPLHF. CDR3 coding DNA: TGTGCCAGCAGTCCACGGACAGGGGGCTCACCCCTCCACTTT.

The V and J genes are TRBV30 and TRBJ1-3; D is undetermined. V lost 1 base, J lost 1 base, and 8 bases lay in between. Looked up from germline, CDR1 is GTSNPN and CDR2 is SVGIG (reference sequence). This CDR3 contains 14 residues. CDR3 protein: CAWSGNESGNTIYF. The CDR3, as DNA: TGTGCCTGGAGTGGAAACGAATCTGGAAACACCATATATTTT.

The J gene is TRBJ1-1, the V gene TRBV12-3 or TRBV12-4; D is unclear. V lost 5 bases, J lost 0 bases, and 10 bases lay in between. There are 14 residues in the CDR3. The CDR3, as DNA: TGTGCCAGCAGTCGAGCCCCTATGAACACTGAAGCTTTCTTT. Encoded protein: CASSRAPMNTEAFF.